This paragraph covers one TCR beta chain sequence. CDR1 LGHNA and CDR2 YSLEER come from the germline V gene. CDR3 length equals 14 residues. With 0 bases removed from V and 5 bases from J, the gap between germline ends came to 10 bases. This sample was included in a study of shared clonotypes between healthy human individuals. Assay used: immunoSEQ multiplex PCR; TCRdb lists only in-frame clones, some missing. The sample holds around 2,100,000 clones; just under 95% are singletons and the top ten take roughly 1.2%. Terminally differentiated effector memory CD45RA+ cells were left out of the naive CD8 fraction, which was CD45RO-negative and positively selected for CCR7.

The sequencing input was naive CD8+ T cells sorted from blood. The rearrangement joins TRBV4-3 to TRBJ2-5; perhaps D is TRBD1 or TRBD2 (5 bases each). The sequence derives from a man aged 18 to 35 in good health. The CDR3 sequence: CASSQERGWETQYF. CDR3 bases: TGCGCCAGCAGCCAAGAACGGGGCTGGGAGACCCAGTACTTC.